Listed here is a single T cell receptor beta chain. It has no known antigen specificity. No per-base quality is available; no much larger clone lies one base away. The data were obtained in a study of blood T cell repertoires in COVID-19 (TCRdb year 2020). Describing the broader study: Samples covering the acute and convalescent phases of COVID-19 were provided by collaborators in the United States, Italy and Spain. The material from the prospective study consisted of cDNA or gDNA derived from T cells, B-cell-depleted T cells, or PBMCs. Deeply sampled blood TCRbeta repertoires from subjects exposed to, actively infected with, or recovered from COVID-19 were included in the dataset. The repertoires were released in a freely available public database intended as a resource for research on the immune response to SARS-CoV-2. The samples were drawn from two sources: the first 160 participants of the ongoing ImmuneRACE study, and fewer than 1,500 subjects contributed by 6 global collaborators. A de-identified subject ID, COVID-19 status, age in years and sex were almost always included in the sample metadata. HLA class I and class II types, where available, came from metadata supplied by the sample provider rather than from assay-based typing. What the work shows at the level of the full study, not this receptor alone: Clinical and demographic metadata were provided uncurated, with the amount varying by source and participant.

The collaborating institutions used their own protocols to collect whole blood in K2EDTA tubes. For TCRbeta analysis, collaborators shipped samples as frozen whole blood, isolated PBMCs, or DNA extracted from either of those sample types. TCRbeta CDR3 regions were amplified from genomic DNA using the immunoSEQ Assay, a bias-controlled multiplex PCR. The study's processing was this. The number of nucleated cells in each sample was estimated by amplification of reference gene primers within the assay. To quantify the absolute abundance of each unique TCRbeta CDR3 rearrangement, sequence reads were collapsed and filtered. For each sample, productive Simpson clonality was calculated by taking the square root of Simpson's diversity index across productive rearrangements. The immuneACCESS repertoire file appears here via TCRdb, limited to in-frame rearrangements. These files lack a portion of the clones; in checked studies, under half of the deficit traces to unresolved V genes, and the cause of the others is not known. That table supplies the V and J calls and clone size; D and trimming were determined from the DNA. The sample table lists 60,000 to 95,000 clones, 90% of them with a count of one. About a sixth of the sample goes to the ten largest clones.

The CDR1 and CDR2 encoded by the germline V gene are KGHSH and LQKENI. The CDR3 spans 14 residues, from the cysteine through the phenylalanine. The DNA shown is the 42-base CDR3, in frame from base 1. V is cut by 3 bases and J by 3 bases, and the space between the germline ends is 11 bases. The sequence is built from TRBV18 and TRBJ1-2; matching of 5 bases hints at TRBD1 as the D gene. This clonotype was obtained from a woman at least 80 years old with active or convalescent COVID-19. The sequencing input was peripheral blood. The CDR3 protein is CASSPSTGDYGYTF. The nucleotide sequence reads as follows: TGTGCCAGCTCACCCAGCACGGGGGACTATGGCTACACCTTC.